There are many counts of the clone carrying this TCR beta chain. What it binds is unknown. Using RNA transcripts, the TCR beta CDR3 regions were amplified. The authors performed first-round RT-PCR with HTBI primers and then a second-round multiplex PCR. One entry per CDR3 protein, called by TCRdb with MiXCR from the multiplex PCR reads. The sample gives roughly 350,000 distinct CDR3 sequences, approximately 18% of which show up once; 2.4% is in the top ten. The data originate from a study of Graves' ophthalmopathy and Graves' hyperthyroidism. Findings and limits, study-wide: Blood was where most expanded thyroid clonotypes above 0.001 frequency also turned up.

In germline, CDR1 is SGHTA, CDR2 FQGNSA. V was pared by 3 bases and J by 0 bases, with 12 bases between. There are 16 residues in the CDR3. Hyperthyroidism was considered stable when no ophthalmopathy appeared within 18 months of follow-up. Sequenced sample: peripheral blood. The V and J genes are TRBV7-2 and TRBJ2-4; D is unresolved. This TCR was sampled from an adult woman with stable Graves' hyperthyroidism. The CDR3 here is CASSFPRSLAKNIQYF. Here the CDR3 DNA reads TGTGCCAGCAGCTTCCCCAGATCACTAGCCAAAAACATTCAGTACTTC.